These T cell receptor beta chains were read from a single sample in a study of read filtering for tumor transcriptome and immune sequencing. Each CDR3 protein gets one entry after TCRdb re-called the reads with MiXCR. The sample contains more than 70,000 distinct CDR3 sequences, roughly 21% of which appear only once. Sequenced: a population of CD138-negative cells sorted from bone marrow. The receptors come from a donor at least 40 years old with multiple myeloma. The CDR3 runs from the conserved cysteine through the conserved F or W. D genes are given only for firm matches. Rows may omit the clone size; those that give it use once, few, many or a size class.

>TRBJ2-2|TRBV4-1|NA|16|few
CASSQDGARVTGELFF
TGCGCCAGCAGCCAAGATGGTGCCAGAGTCACCGGGGAGCTGTTTTTT
>TRBJ1-1|TRBV18|NA|13|many
CASSPGTKDEAFF
TGTGCCAGCTCACCCGGGACGAAAGATGAAGCTTTCTTT
>TRBJ1-6|TRBV28|NA|17|many
CASSSWGRTSWGSPLHF
TGTGCCAGCAGTTCCTGGGGCCGGACGTCATGGGGTTCACCCCTCCACTTT
>TRBJ1-5|TRBV20-1|NA|15|NA
CSASGGRNSNQPQHF
TGCAGTGCTTCGGGGGGGAGGAATAGCAATCAGCCCCAGCATTTT
>TRBJ2-3|TRBV30|NA|14|many
CAWSTRTPPNTQYF
TGTGCCTGGAGCACCCGGACCCCACCAAATACGCAGTATTTT
>TRBJ1-1|TRBV29-1|TRBD1|15|many
CSVRQGAYQNTEAFF
TGCAGCGTACGACAGGGGGCGTATCAAAACACTGAAGCTTTCTTT
>TRBJ2-3|TRBV19|NA|15|many
CASSSLAGPTDTQYF
TGTGCCAGTAGTTCACTGGCAGGGCCCACAGATACGCAGTATTTT
>TRBJ1-2|TRBV27|NA|13|many
CASSSQLGYGYTF
TGTGCCAGCAGTTCACAGTTGGGCTATGGCTACACCTTC
>TRBJ2-7|TRBV28|NA|13|many
CASLAGQTYEQYF
TGTGCCAGCCTCGCGGGGCAAACCTACGAGCAGTACTTC
>TRBJ2-2|TRBV28|NA|14|many
CASTPRTNTGELFF
TGTGCCAGCACCCCAAGGACGAACACCGGGGAGCTGTTTTTT
>TRBJ1-4|TRBV4-1|NA|13|few
CASSQGPREKLFF
TGCGCCAGCAGCCAAGGGCCGCGGGAAAAACTGTTTTTT
>TRBJ1-1|TRBV5-4|TRBD1|15|many
CASSLTRTGADEAFF
TGTGCCAGCAGCCTAACCCGGACAGGCGCCGATGAAGCTTTCTTT
>TRBJ2-3|TRBV2|TRBD1|12|many
CASITGGDTQYF
TGTGCCAGCATAACAGGGGGCGATACGCAGTATTTT
>TRBJ2-7|TRBV27|NA|11|many
CASSFPYEQYF
TGTGCCAGCAGTTTCCCTTACGAGCAGTACTTC
>TRBJ2-7|TRBV5-1|TRBD2|15|many
CASSTPGLGPPEQYF
TGCGCCAGCAGCACCCCGGGACTAGGGCCCCCCGAGCAGTACTTC
>TRBJ2-7|TRBV7-6|NA|12|many
CASSLSASEQYF
TGTGCCAGCAGCTTATCAGCGAGTGAGCAGTACTTC
>TRBJ2-3|TRBV24-1|NA|12|NA
CATSDLANTQYF
TGTGCCACCAGTGATTTGGCGAATACGCAGTATTTT
>TRBJ2-2|TRBV11-2|TRBD1|15|many
CASSLVRGPTGELFF
TGTGCCAGCAGCTTAGTCAGGGGGCCCACCGGGGAGCTGTTTTTT
>TRBJ2-3|TRBV7-8|NA|15|few
CASSPLRVRTDTQYF
TGTGCCAGCAGCCCACTCAGGGTTAGGACAGATACGCAGTATTTT
>TRBJ2-5|TRBV18|NA|13|NA
CASSPRTGETQYF
TGTGCCAGCTCACCACGAACGGGTGAGACCCAGTACTTC
>TRBJ2-5|TRBV2|TRBD1|13|few
CASSWDRQETQYF
TGTGCCAGCAGTTGGGACAGACAAGAGACCCAGTACTTC
>TRBJ2-3|TRBV5-1|NA|15|NA
CASSLGSTGTDTQYF
TGCGCCAGCAGCTTGGGGAGTACGGGCACAGATACGCAGTATTTT
>TRBJ2-3|TRBV14|NA|16|many
CASSPDPGGLTDTQYF
TGTGCCAGCAGCCCCGACCCCGGGGGCCTCACAGATACGCAGTATTTT
>TRBJ1-1|TRBV5-1|NA|13|many
CASSAGHNTEAFF
TGCGCCAGCAGCGCGGGACATAACACTGAAGCTTTCTTT
>TRBJ2-3|TRBV12-5|TRBD1|19|few
CASGRTLRDSGRRTDTQYF
TGTGCTAGTGGCCGCACACTCCGGGACAGCGGAAGGAGGACGGATACGCAGTATTTT
>TRBJ2-2|TRBV7-8|NA|15|many
CASSLSFSGTGELFF
TGTGCCAGCAGCTTATCCTTCTCCGGGACCGGGGAGCTGTTTTTT
>TRBJ2-1|TRBV28|NA|19|many
CASSLSSPRRVRTYNEQFF
TGTGCCAGCAGTTTATCTTCGCCCCGAAGGGTCAGAACCTACAATGAGCAGTTCTTC
>TRBJ2-1|TRBV6-5|TRBD2|18|many
CASSYLPKSGGTYNEQFF
TGTGCCAGCAGTTACTTACCTAAATCGGGGGGGACCTACAATGAGCAGTTCTTC
>TRBJ2-6|TRBV7-9|NA|14|few
CAETGSSGANVLTF
TGTGCCGAAACAGGGAGCTCTGGGGCCAACGTCCTGACTTTC
>TRBJ2-7|TRBV28|NA|14|many
CASSPRGHLYEQYF
TGTGCCAGCAGCCCGAGGGGACATCTTTACGAGCAGTACTTC
>TRBJ1-1|TRBV7-9|NA|11|few
CASSLVGLAFF
TGTGCCAGCAGCTTAGTGGGATTAGCTTTCTTT
>TRBJ2-5|TRBV5-1|TRBD2|13|many
CASRSSGGKTQYF
TGCGCCAGCAGGTCGAGCGGGGGGAAGACCCAGTACTTC
>TRBJ2-2|TRBV19|NA|14|few
CASSLGANTGELFF
TGTGCCAGTAGTCTCGGGGCGAACACCGGGGAGCTGTTTTTT
>TRBJ2-7|TRBV10-3|NA|16|many
CAISAGHSDDPYEQYF
TGTGCCATCAGCGCGGGACACTCAGACGACCCCTACGAGCAGTACTTC
>TRBJ1-2|TRBV2|NA|14|few
CASNSDPTAYGYTF
TGTGCCAGCAATTCTGACCCCACGGCCTATGGCTACACCTTC
>TRBJ2-2|TRBV9|NA|13|few
CASSAGYTGELFF
TGTGCCAGCAGCGCGGGGTACACCGGGGAGCTGTTTTTT
>TRBJ2-5|TRBV5-1|TRBD1|14|many
CASSLGPGGETQYF
TGCGCCAGCAGCTTGGGACCAGGGGGAGAGACCCAGTACTTC
>TRBJ1-1|TRBV28|TRBD1|16|few
CASRTPPGGRFTEALF
TGTGCCAGCAGAACTCCGCCAGGGGGAAGATTCACTGAAGCTCTCTTT
>TRBJ2-5|TRBV2|TRBD1|12|NA
CAIRGGGETQYF
TGTGCCATCCGAGGGGGCGGGGAGACCCAGTACTTC
>TRBJ2-4|TRBV18|NA|16|many
CASSPGGQLAKNIQYF
TGTGCCAGCTCACCAGGTGGACAGCTAGCCAAAAACATTCAGTACTTC
>TRBJ1-5|TRBV10-2|NA|12|few
CASSESGQNQHF
TGCGCCAGCAGTGAGTCGGGGCAGAACCAGCATTTT
>TRBJ2-1|TRBV7-6|TRBD2|18|NA
CASSLGAGRTIPYNEQFF
TGTGCCAGCAGCTTAGGAGCGGGGCGAACCATCCCTTACAATGAGCAGTTCTTC
>TRBJ1-1|TRBV25-1|NA|12|many
CASKGSNTEAFF
TGTGCCAGCAAGGGATCAAACACTGAAGCTTTCTTT
>TRBJ2-3|TRBV28|NA|14|NA
CASRPGGGVDTQYF
TGTGCCAGCAGGCCAGGGGGAGGGGTGGATACGCAGTATTTT
>TRBJ2-5|TRBV7-2|TRBD2|16|many
CASSLPGLAGEETQYF
TGTGCCAGCAGCCTTCCGGGACTAGCGGGGGAAGAGACCCAGTACTTC
>TRBJ2-3|TRBV11-3|NA|14|many
CASSFGTSTDTQYF
TGTGCCAGCAGCTTTGGGACTAGCACAGATACGCAGTATTTT
>TRBJ2-5|TRBV3-1|NA|15|many
CASSQEMQREETQYF
TGTGCCAGCAGCCAAGAAATGCAGCGAGAGGAGACCCAGTACTTC